This TCR beta chain was found in a study of Graves' ophthalmopathy and Graves' hyperthyroidism. The CDR3 consists of 13 residues. Losses at the gene ends were 5 bases for V and 9 bases for J; bases not matched to a gene: 3. This clonotype came up a few times. Amplified material comprised TCR beta CDR3 regions derived from RNA transcripts. First-round RT-PCR employed HTBI primers, with a second-round multiplex PCR after it. TCRdb processed the multiplex PCR reads anew with MiXCR; each CDR3 protein has one entry. The table lists 200,000 to 250,000 distinct CDR3 sequences, around 50% of them singletons, with about half in the top ten.

This sequence was found in an adult man with Graves' ophthalmopathy. Sequenced: peripheral blood. The chain links TRBV12-3 or TRBV12-4 to TRBJ1-6; 8 bases are a match to TRBD1. The CDR3 DNA follows: TGTGCCAGCAGTCCGGGGACAGGTTCACCCCTCCACTTT. It yields the protein CASSPGTGSPLHF.